These 32 T cell receptor beta chains share one sample of origin, sequenced in a study of T-cell memory formation after mild COVID-19. TCRdb reanalysed the 5' RACE reads using MiXCR and keeps one entry per CDR3 protein. The table lists fewer than 650,000 distinct CDR3 sequences, 17% of them singletons, with about 8.1% in the top ten. Sequenced sample: PBMCs or a T cell subset sorted from them (not recorded which). These receptors were taken from an adult woman who had mild COVID-19 (a few samples of this study predate the infection). Cell type and time point are not known.

The V and J genes are TRBV7-3 and TRBJ2-5; 10 nucleotides agree with TRBD2. J was trimmed by 2 bases and V by 8 bases; bases with no gene match: 8. This CDR3 has 15 amino acids. Per germline, CDR1 SGHTA and CDR2 FQGTGA. This CDR3 reads CASGRTSGVQETQYF. The CDR3 region has the DNA TGTGCCAGCGGGAGGACTAGCGGAGTTCAAGAGACCCAGTACTTC. Drawing the rest from reference TRBV7-3 and TRBJ2-5, the complete variable domain is GAGVSQTPSNKVTEKGKYVELRCDPISGHTALYWYRQSLGQGPEFLIYFQGTGAADDSGLPNDRFFAVRPEGSVSTLKIQRTERGDSAVYLCASGRTSGVQETQYFGPGTRLLVL.

There are a few counts of this clonotype. The V gene is TRBV7-9, the J gene TRBJ2-1, with unresolved D. CDR1 and CDR2 (germline): SEHNR, FQNEAQ (reference sequence). V was trimmed by 4 bases and J by 10 bases, leaving 11 bases between them. CDR3 length: 12 amino acids. The CDR3 sequence: CASSSTVVEQFF. In nucleotides, the CDR3 is TGTGCCAGCAGCTCAACGGTAGTCGAGCAGTTCTTC.

This clonotype was seen many times. The J gene is TRBJ1-2, the V gene TRBV4-2; tentatively, D is TRBD1 (6 bases). There are 14 residues in the CDR3. V lost 3 bases and J 8 bases, leaving 16 bases between the germline ends. Germline loops: CDR1 LGHNA, CDR2 YNFKEQ. For the CDR3, the DNA is TGTGCCAGCAGCCAGGGGACACTGCTACAGGGCTACACCTTC. This sequence encodes CASSQGTLLQGYTF.

This clonotype was picked up a small number of times. The V call is TRBV5-1, the J call TRBJ1-6, with 7 nucleotides matching TRBD1. This CDR3 has 15 residues. From germline, CDR1 is SGHRS and CDR2 YFSETQ. Losses at the gene ends were 2 bases for V and 7 bases for J; bases not matched to a gene: 6. The CDR3 protein is CASSFYGTDNSPLHF. Written as DNA, the CDR3 is TGCGCCAGCAGCTTCTACGGGACAGACAATTCACCCCTCCACTTT.

This clonotype was counted between two and nine times. The V gene is TRBV15, the J gene TRBJ2-5; TRBD2 matches 8 bases. J lost 5 bases, V lost 7 bases, and 9 bases had no gene match. There are 14 residues in the CDR3. Germline CDR1 LNHNV, CDR2 YYDKDF (reference sequence). The CDR3 is CATKPGLGRETQYF. In DNA form, the CDR3 reads TGTGCCACCAAACCGGGACTAGGTCGGGAGACCCAGTACTTC.

This clonotype was recorded many times. The chain recombines TRBV7-8 with TRBJ2-5; TRBD2 matches at 9 bases. CDR1 and CDR2 from the germline V gene are SGHVS and FQNEAQ. This CDR3 is built from 15 residues. The trim removed 2 bases at V and 5 bases at J, leaving 6 bases unmatched. CDR3 DNA sequence: TGTGCCAGCAGCTTAAGCGCGGGAGGGGGGGAGACCCAGTACTTC. It yields the protein CASSLSAGGGETQYF.

This clonotype was seen a handful of times. The CDR3 nucleotides read TGCAGCGTTGGGAGGGCCAATGAGCAGTTCTTC. Encoded protein: CSVGRANEQFF. The chain couples TRBV29-1 to TRBJ2-1; possible D gene TRBD2, 6 bases. CDR3 length: 11 amino acids. CDR1 is SQVTM and CDR2 is ANQGSEA in the germline V gene. The V end lost 4 bases, the J end lost 6 bases, and 7 bases lay between the germline ends.

V usage is TRBV29-1 and J usage is TRBJ2-7, with D perhaps TRBD1 (6 bases). Germline V gives CDR1 SQVTM, CDR2 ANQGSEA. This CDR3 spans 12 amino acids. Trimming took 6 bases from V and 3 from J, leaving 12 bases between them. The CDR3 DNA sequence: TGCAGCGTCGGACAGAGCGTCTACGAGCAGTACTTC. Translation gives CSVGQSVYEQYF.

The CDR3 sequence: CASSPGVREASRNEQFF. CDR3 coding DNA: TGCGCCAGCAGCCCGGGGGTGCGGGAGGCCTCTCGGAATGAGCAGTTCTTC. The V gene is TRBV5-1, the J gene TRBJ2-1, with 8 bases identical to TRBD2. This CDR3 is 17 amino acids long. Germline lookup yields CDR1 SGHRS and CDR2 YFSETQ. V lost 4 bases, J lost 7 bases, and 16 bases stayed unmatched.

The chain uses TRBV12-3 or TRBV12-4 and TRBJ2-1; 9 bases line up with TRBD2. This CDR3 is built from 19 residues. After removal of 2 bases from V and 4 bases from J, the junction contained 15 bases not matched to a gene. The chain's CDR3 is CASSLKLKSATSGYNEQFF. The CDR3 DNA reads TGTGCCAGCAGTTTAAAGCTAAAGTCAGCGACTAGCGGATACAATGAGCAGTTCTTC.

This clonotype was observed a handful of times. The chain uses TRBV5-6 and TRBJ1-5; D call uncertain. Per the germline V gene, CDR1 is SGHDT and CDR2 is YYEEEE. This CDR3 has 16 amino acids. V lost 0 bases, J lost 1 base, and 11 bases lay in between. The CDR3: CASSLADAVSNQPQHF. The CDR3 DNA reads as TGTGCCAGCAGCTTGGCCGACGCTGTCAGCAATCAGCCCCAGCATTTT.

This clonotype has at least ten counts. The genes are TRBV12-3 or TRBV12-4 and TRBJ2-2; D gene ambiguous. V was pared by 6 bases and J by 0 bases, with 5 bases between. The length of the CDR3 is 13 residues. CDR3 nucleotides: TGTGCCAGCAGCTTATCGAACACCGGGGAGCTGTTTTTT. Translated, it gives CASSLSNTGELFF.

This rearrangement joins TRBV6-5 to TRBJ1-2; 7 nucleotides line up with TRBD1. Per germline, CDR1 MNHEY and CDR2 SVGAGI. The CDR3 is 15 amino acids. J gave up 2 bases and V 6 bases, and 9 bases lay outside the gene matches. This chain's CDR3 is CASREQGVSNYGYTF. CDR3 nucleotides: TGTGCCAGCAGGGAGCAGGGGGTCTCCAACTATGGCTACACCTTC.

The rearrangement joins TRBV7-3 to TRBJ1-1, with D uncertain. Between the trimmed V and J ends, which lost 6 bases and 3 bases, there was a span of 11 bases. Germline V gene lookup returns CDR1 SGHTA and CDR2 FQGTGA. The CDR3 spans 13 residues. The CDR3 loop reads CASSYDSDTEAFF. The CDR3 DNA sequence: TGTGCCAGCAGTTACGATTCAGACACTGAAGCTTTCTTT. The whole variable domain, remainder taken from reference TRBV7-3 and TRBJ1-1, is GAGVSQTPSNKVTEKGKYVELRCDPISGHTALYWYRQSLGQGPEFLIYFQGTGAADDSGLPNDRFFAVRPEGSVSTLKIQRTERGDSAVYLCASSYDSDTEAFFGQGTRLTVV.

This clonotype was seen only a few times. The chain is built from TRBV3-1 and TRBJ1-1, with D perhaps TRBD1 (6 bases). Germline V gene sequence: CDR1 LGHDT, CDR2 YNNKEL (reference sequence). Trimming removed 1 base at V and 11 bases at J, with 14 bases between. The length of the CDR3 is 13 residues. CDR3 sequence (DNA): TGTGCCAGCAGCCAAGTTAAAGGGACACGGGCTTTCTTT. Amino acid sequence: CASSQVKGTRAFF.

The sample holds a few counts of this clonotype. The CDR3, as DNA: TGTGCCAGCAGTTACTCGGCCTACGAGCAGTACTTC. Amino acids: CASSYSAYEQYF. This chain uses TRBV6-6 with TRBJ2-7; D unresolved. Per germline, CDR1 MNHNY and CDR2 SVGAGI (reference sequence). The CDR3 length is 12 residues. V was cut by 0 bases and J by 2 bases, with 2 bases left in between.

This clonotype was seen a handful of times. The chain is built from TRBV5-1 and TRBJ2-6, with 10 bases aligning to TRBD1. This CDR3 is 17 amino acids long. Trimming took 2 bases from V and 4 from J; bases not matched to a gene: 6. Germline-derived CDR1 and CDR2 are SGHRS and YFSETQ. The CDR3 DNA follows: TGCGCCAGCAGCTTCGGGACAGGGGCGGCCGGGGCCAACGTCCTGACTTTC. This codes for CASSFGTGAAGANVLTF.

Only a few counts were recorded for this clonotype. V gene TRBV5-5 combines with J gene TRBJ2-6; D possibly corresponds to TRBD1 (8 bases). In germline, CDR1 is SGHKS, CDR2 YYEKEE (reference sequence). This CDR3 is built from 15 residues. The germline V and J ends were trimmed by 6 bases and 3 bases, with 13 bases remaining between them. CDR3 DNA sequence: TGTGCCAGCAACCACAGGGGGGGTGGGGCCAACGTCCTGACTTTC. The encoded protein is CASNHRGGGANVLTF.

This rearrangement joins TRBV20-1 to TRBJ2-4; 7 bases agree with TRBD1. Germline CDR1 DFQATT, CDR2 SNEGSKA (reference sequence). The CDR3 sequence is 15 residues long. The V segment lost 3 bases and the J segment 0 bases; nucleotides outside the gene matches: 5. CDR3 residues: CSASRDRLAKNIQYF. The DNA for the CDR3 is TGCAGTGCTAGCAGGGACAGACTAGCCAAAAACATTCAGTACTTC.

In its sample, this clonotype was seen a few times. V is TRBV12-3 or TRBV12-4 and J is TRBJ1-1, with a tentative D call TRBD1 (5 bases). The CDR3 contains 17 residues. The V end was cut by 1 base, the J end by 4 bases, with 19 bases between. The chain's CDR3 is CASSLGRGESIGTEAFF. In DNA, the CDR3 is TGTGCCAGCAGTTTAGGACGGGGGGAGAGTATAGGCACTGAAGCTTTCTTT.

This clonotype was recorded a few times. V is TRBV30 and J is TRBJ1-1; D call uncertain. CDR3 length: 15 amino acids. Trimming took 1 base from V and 0 from J, leaving 12 bases between them. In germline, CDR1 is GTSNPN, CDR2 SVGIG (reference sequence). CDR3 in DNA: TGTGCCTGGAGTGGTAGAGCGCTGATGAACACTGAAGCTTTCTTT. It yields the protein CAWSGRALMNTEAFF.

This chain connects TRBV6-4 to TRBJ2-6; a weak D match, TRBD2 (5 bases). Germline V CDR1 and CDR2: MRHNA, SNTAGT. This CDR3 is built from 15 residues. With 2 bases removed from V and 4 bases from J, the gap between germline ends came to 9 bases. CDR3 sequence reads: CASSDEGSGANVLTF. In nucleotides, the CDR3 is TGTGCCAGCAGTGACGAGGGCTCCGGGGCCAACGTCCTGACTTTC.

The rearrangement uses TRBV19 and TRBJ2-6; tentatively, D is TRBD1 (6 bases). The CDR3 loop spans 14 amino acids. V lost 7 bases and J 3 bases, leaving 10 bases between the germline ends. Germline CDR1 and CDR2: LNHDA and SQIVND (reference sequence). CDR3 sequence reads: CASTRGYGANVLTF. The CDR3 DNA reads TGTGCCAGTACAAGGGGGTATGGGGCCAACGTCCTGACTTTC.

The chain has TRBV27 and TRBJ1-2; D unresolved. CDR3 length equals 13 residues. Germline V gene sequence: CDR1 MNHEY, CDR2 SMNVEV (reference sequence). V was pared by 0 bases and J by 3 bases, with 5 bases between. The CDR3 bases are TGTGCCAGCAGTTTATCGCGGGACTATGGCTACACCTTC. Translation gives CASSLSRDYGYTF.

The chain has TRBV20-1 and TRBJ2-4; 10 bases match TRBD2. This CDR3 spans 17 amino acids. The J segment lost 2 bases and the V segment lost 4 bases, leaving 11 bases of the junction unmatched. Germline V gene lookup returns CDR1 DFQATT and CDR2 SNEGSKA (reference sequence). Here the CDR3 DNA reads TGCAGTGCTATTTCCGGGACTAGCGTGGTATCCAAAAACATTCAGTACTTC. It translates to CSAISGTSVVSKNIQYF.

This chain uses TRBV20-1 with TRBJ2-1, with D tentatively TRBD1 (6 bases). V was cut by 4 bases and J by 2 bases, with 12 bases left in between. Germline V gives CDR1 DFQATT, CDR2 SNEGSKA (reference sequence). The CDR3 has 14 residues. The CDR3 bases are TGCAGTGCTAAAACAGGGTCAACCTACAATGAGCAGTTCTTC. This translates into CSAKTGSTYNEQFF.

This clonotype was found a few times. V and J are TRBV6-6 and TRBJ2-3; no clear D gene. The CDR3 runs 12 residues. Between the trimmed V and J ends, which lost 0 bases and 5 bases, there was a span of 3 bases. CDR1 MNHNY and CDR2 SVGAGI come from the germline V gene (reference sequence). The CDR3, as DNA: TGTGCCAGCAGTTACTCACTAGATACGCAGTATTTT. As protein: CASSYSLDTQYF.

This clonotype appeared a few times. The chain couples TRBV29-1 to TRBJ1-2; D remains unclear. This CDR3 has 13 residues. With 5 bases removed from V and 1 base from J, the gap between germline ends came to 11 bases. Germline V gene lookup returns CDR1 SQVTM and CDR2 ANQGSEA. The CDR3 spells CSVSTPYNYGYTF. CDR3 nucleotide sequence: TGCAGCGTTTCAACGCCGTATAACTATGGCTACACCTTC.

The CDR3 DNA reads as TGTGCCAGCAGCTTGGTCCCGTTCACAGATACGCAGTATTTT. Translation: CASSLVPFTDTQYF. This rearrangement joins TRBV11-2 to TRBJ2-3; D not resolved. The germline V gene has CDR1 SGHAT and CDR2 FQNNGV. The length of the CDR3 is 14 residues. Between the trimmed V and J ends, which lost 3 bases and 2 bases, there was a span of 9 bases.

This clonotype has a handful of counts. The chain employs TRBV15 and TRBJ1-2, with a tentative D call TRBD1 (5 bases). The V end lost 4 bases, the J end lost 7 bases, and 19 bases lay between the germline ends. The CDR3 is made up of 15 amino acids. The V gene's germline CDR1 is LNHNV and CDR2 YYDKDF (reference sequence). The CDR3 region is CATSKSGGGTAGYTF. The CDR3 DNA reads TGTGCCACCAGCAAAAGTGGGGGAGGAACTGCTGGCTACACCTTC.

The chain has TRBV20-1 and TRBJ1-2; perhaps TRBD1 as D (6 bases). From germline, CDR1 is DFQATT and CDR2 SNEGSKA (reference sequence). The germline V and J ends were trimmed by 0 bases and 1 base, with 15 bases remaining between them. The CDR3 sequence is 16 residues long. CDR3 loop: CSARDWDTAINYGYTF. As DNA, the CDR3 is TGCAGTGCTAGAGATTGGGACACGGCGATTAACTATGGCTACACCTTC.

This clonotype was seen a few times. The genes are TRBV6-1 and TRBJ1-2, with TRBD1 identical over 7 bases. Looked up from germline, CDR1 is MNHNS and CDR2 is SASEGT. V lost 4 bases to trimming and J lost 7 bases; unmatched junction nucleotides: 6. There are 13 residues in the CDR3. CDR3 sequence: CASSGWTGAGYTF. CDR3 DNA: TGTGCCAGCAGTGGATGGACAGGTGCTGGCTACACCTTC.